The 4 T cell receptor beta chains below were found in one sample sequenced in a study of cytomegalovirus exposure and HLA in healthy donors. PCR was performed using 60 Vbeta and 13 Jbeta primers. Profiled with immunoSEQ multiplex PCR; TCRdb holds only in-frame clones, not every one. The sample lists 110,000 to 150,000 clones, over 80% occurring once. The specimen sequenced was PBMCs. These receptors came from a male donor in good health and CMV-seronegative.

This CDR3 is CASSYGQGLNEQYF. In DNA form, the CDR3 reads TGTGCCAGCAGTTACGGGCAGGGTTTGAACGAGCAGTACTTC. The V call is TRBV6-5, the J call TRBJ2-7; D is possibly TRBD1 (5 bases). This CDR3 has 14 amino acids. Trimming stripped 2 bases from V and 5 bases from J, with 13 bases between. From germline, CDR1 is MNHEY and CDR2 SVGAGI.

The chain combines TRBV28 with TRBJ2-7; 8 bases fit TRBD1. There are 13 residues in the CDR3. V dropped 6 bases and J dropped 2; count of bases not matched to a gene: 3. Germline values: CDR1 MDHEN, CDR2 SYDVKM. In DNA, the CDR3 is TGTGCCAGCAGGCTACAGGGGGCCTACGAGCAGTACTTC. Translation: CASRLQGAYEQYF.

This chain links TRBV28 with TRBJ2-7; a possible D gene is TRBD1 (6 bases). Germline V lookup: CDR1 MDHEN, CDR2 SYDVKM. V dropped 4 bases and J dropped 2 bases, with 12 bases sitting between them. The CDR3 totals 14 residues. This CDR3 is CASSWTVPAYEQYF. The CDR3 coding sequence is TGTGCCAGCAGTTGGACAGTACCCGCCTACGAGCAGTACTTC.

The CDR3 nucleotides read TGTGCCAGCAGTTACGGCAGCACTGAAGCTTTCTTT. Its protein is CASSYGSTEAFF. The rearrangement joins TRBV6-6 to TRBJ1-1; D unresolved. CDR3 length equals 12 residues. V shed 2 bases and J shed 4 bases, with 5 bases lying between them. Germline CDR1 is MNHNY and CDR2 is SVGAGI (reference sequence).